These 22 T cell receptor beta chains originate from one sample sequenced in a study of T cell responses to AZD1222 COVID-19 vaccine (TCRdb year 2021). Library prep was done by the immunoSEQ multiplex PCR assay. TCRdb obtained this table from immuneACCESS and retained in-frame rearrangements with V and J assigned. These tables miss some clones; where compared with another copy, unresolved V genes account for less than half of the shortfall, and the remainder is unexplained. Here the sample has some 100,000 clones; around 87% occur a single time. The ten largest clonotypes hold about 9.4% of the sample. The sample's time point label, in plain terms: about 28 days (+/-7) after the second vaccine dose. The sequences come from peripheral blood, collected 28 days after the second AZD1222 dose. The origin of the receptors is an adult who received the AZD1222 COVID-19 vaccine.

The chain links TRBV20-1 to TRBJ1-1; D is undetermined. Germline assignment: CDR1 DFQATT and CDR2 SNEGSKA (reference sequence). V gave up 6 bases and J gave up 1 base, with 6 bases separating them. This CDR3 is built from 11 residues. CDR3 coding DNA: TGCAGTGCACCTTGGAACACTGAAGCTTTCTTT. Amino acid sequence: CSAPWNTEAFF.

This clone was counted only a few times. The V call is TRBV5-1, the J call TRBJ2-5; 9 bases align to TRBD2. CDR3 length equals 17 residues. V lost 4 bases, J lost 5 bases, and 15 bases stayed unmatched. Looked up from germline, CDR1 is SGHRS and CDR2 is YFSETQ. CDR3: CASSETVLAGAAETQYF. CDR3 in DNA: TGCGCCAGCAGCGAGACCGTCTTAGCGGGAGCAGCGGAGACCCAGTACTTC.

The V call is TRBV7-6, the J call TRBJ2-1; 9 bases map to TRBD2. The CDR3 is 15 residues long. CDR1 is SGHVS and CDR2 is FNYEAQ in the germline V gene. Unmatched junction bases numbered 7, after V lost 1 base and J lost 9 bases. The CDR3 reads CASSLGAGGHGEQFF. The CDR3 DNA reads as TGTGCCAGCAGCTTAGGTGCGGGGGGGCATGGTGAGCAGTTCTTC.

This chain connects TRBV3-1 (or the pseudogene TRBV3-2) to TRBJ2-7; a weak D match, TRBD2 (6 bases). V was shortened by 2 bases and J by 7 bases, with 21 bases between the two germline ends. The CDR3 is made up of 16 amino acids. The V gene's germline CDR1 is LGHDT and CDR2 YNNKEL (reference sequence). The CDR3 reads CASSQYGGIIPEEQYF. The DNA for the CDR3 is TGTGCCAGCAGCCAATATGGCGGGATCATCCCCGAAGAGCAGTACTTC.

The rearrangement joins TRBV7-3 to TRBJ2-3; TRBD2 agrees at 9 bases. CDR1 is SGHTA, CDR2 FQGTGA, per germline. The CDR3 runs 15 residues. V shed 5 bases, J shed 1 base, and the junction held 4 bases outside the gene matches. The CDR3 region is CASSPRTSGTDTQYF. CDR3 bases: TGTGCCAGCAGCCCTCGGACTAGCGGCACAGATACGCAGTATTTT.

The CDR3: CASSFGTEKLFF. The DNA for the CDR3 is TGTGCCAGCAGTTTCGGGACGGAAAAACTGTTTTTT. The chain recombines TRBV6-5 with TRBJ1-4; the D gene is possibly TRBD1 (5 bases). Trimming took off 4 bases at V and 8 bases at J, with 8 bases between the two ends. This CDR3 has 12 residues. CDR1 is MNHEY and CDR2 is SVGAGI in the germline V gene.

The chain is built from TRBV9 and TRBJ2-2; a weak D match, TRBD1 (5 bases). The germline V gene has CDR1 SGDLS and CDR2 YYNGEE. This CDR3 comprises 11 residues. Trimming left V 6 bases short and J 6 bases short, with 6 bases between. The CDR3 DNA reads TGTGCCAGCAAAGGGGCCGGGGAGCTGTTTTTT. The encoded protein is CASKGAGELFF.

This clone was observed a single time. V and J are TRBV10-3 and TRBJ2-5; TRBD2 aligns across 12 bases. Germline lookup yields CDR1 ENHRY and CDR2 SYGVKD. The CDR3 totals 16 residues. V was pared by 6 bases and J by 5 bases, with 10 bases of the junction left unmatched. CDR3 in amino acids: CAIRASSGRAGETQYF. Written as DNA, the CDR3 is TGTGCCATCAGGGCTTCTAGCGGGAGGGCAGGGGAGACCCAGTACTTC.

The CDR3 loop reads CAWSVKVAGELFF. The CDR3 DNA reads as TGTGCCTGGAGTGTAAAGGTAGCCGGGGAGCTGTTTTTT. The rearrangement joins TRBV30 to TRBJ2-2; D is undetermined. Looked up from germline, CDR1 is GTSNPN and CDR2 is SVGIG (reference sequence). The CDR3 runs 13 residues. With 0 bases removed from V and 6 bases from J, the gap between germline ends came to 8 bases.

This chain connects TRBV7-3 to TRBJ2-1; D ambiguous. The CDR3 spans 13 residues. Trimming took off 4 bases at V and 7 bases at J, with 11 bases between the two ends. Germline loops: CDR1 SGHTA, CDR2 FQGTGA. The DNA for the CDR3 is TGTGCCAGCAGCTCAAGACTGGAGAATGAGCAGTTCTTC. This codes for CASSSRLENEQFF.

The chain combines TRBV5-1 with TRBJ2-1; TRBD2 matches 10 bases. CDR3 length equals 14 residues. Germline loops: CDR1 SGHRS, CDR2 YFSETQ. Trimming at V came to 0 bases and at J to 8 bases, leaving 2 bases not matched to a gene. CDR3 nucleotide sequence: TGCGCCAGCAGCTTGGACAGCGGGGGGGATGAGCAGTTCTTC. Translated, it gives CASSLDSGGDEQFF.

This chain links TRBV10-3 with TRBJ1-2; D uncertain. The CDR3 is made up of 13 amino acids. The V end lost 1 base, the J end lost 5 bases, and 8 bases lay between the germline ends. Germline values: CDR1 ENHRY, CDR2 SYGVKD. CDR3 residues: CAISEYARYGYTF. The CDR3 DNA reads TGTGCCATCAGTGAGTACGCGCGGTATGGCTACACCTTC.

DNA of the CDR3: TGTGCCAGCAGGCTGGGACAGAGCTCCTACAATGAGCAGTTCTTC. Amino acid sequence: CASRLGQSSYNEQFF. The chain recombines TRBV6-1 with TRBJ2-1; 7 nucleotides line up with TRBD1. Germline CDR1 MNHNS, CDR2 SASEGT. This CDR3 has 15 amino acids. The trim removed 6 bases at V and 0 bases at J, leaving 5 bases unmatched.

This sequence joins TRBV9 and TRBJ1-6; TRBD1 matches 8 bases. The length of the CDR3 is 14 residues. V lost 3 bases to trimming and J lost 7 bases; unmatched junction nucleotides: 3. Germline CDR1 and CDR2: SGDLS and YYNGEE. CDR3 DNA: TGTGCCAGCAGCGCGCGACAGGGGAATTCACCCCTCCACTTT. Protein product: CASSARQGNSPLHF. The full variable domain, its missing parts supplied by reference TRBV9 and TRBJ1-6, is DSGVTQTPKHLITATGQRVTLRCSPRSGDLSVYWYQQSLDQGLQFLIQYYNGEERAKGNILERFSAQQFPDLHSELNLSSLELGDSALYFCASSARQGNSPLHFGNGTRLTVT.

The J gene is TRBJ2-5, the V gene TRBV5-4; TRBD1 is a possible D gene (6 bases). The CDR3 extends over 14 amino acids. The germline gives CDR1 SGHNT, CDR2 YYREEE (reference sequence). Trimming took off 0 bases at V and 5 bases at J, with 11 bases between the two ends. The CDR3 coding sequence is TGTGCCAGCAGCTTGGCGGGACAATCCGAGACCCAGTACTTC. Protein sequence: CASSLAGQSETQYF.

The chain carries TRBV9 and TRBJ2-2, with 9 positions matching TRBD1. Trimming cost V 4 bases and J 5 bases; bases outside gene matches: 6. The CDR3 contains 15 residues. Germline V gene lookup returns CDR1 SGDLS and CDR2 YYNGEE. The CDR3 loop reads CASSTGGAGTGELFF. The CDR3 DNA reads TGTGCCAGCAGCACAGGGGGCGCGGGGACCGGGGAGCTGTTTTTT.

The V gene is TRBV10-3, the J gene TRBJ2-5, with D uncertain. This CDR3 spans 13 amino acids. V lost 5 bases and J 2 bases, leaving 9 bases between the germline ends. The germline V gene encodes CDR1 ENHRY and CDR2 SYGVKD. CDR3 DNA: TGTGCCATCAGTTCCACGGGTCAAGAGACCCAGTACTTC. Its protein is CAISSTGQETQYF.

This clone was counted only a few times. The chain carries TRBV5-1 and TRBJ1-1, with unresolved D. CDR1 is SGHRS, CDR2 YFSETQ, per germline. The CDR3 length is 15 residues. V was trimmed by 4 bases and J by 2 bases, leaving 15 bases between them. In nucleotides, the CDR3 is TGCGCCAGCAGCATAGACCCCCAGGTTAACACTGAAGCTTTCTTT. The encoded protein is CASSIDPQVNTEAFF.

The V and J genes are TRBV20-1 and TRBJ2-3, with D unclear. V lost 1 base, J lost 4 bases, and 0 bases lay in between. The CDR3 length is 10 residues. Germline CDR1 and CDR2: DFQATT and SNEGSKA (reference sequence). The CDR3 sequence: CSARADTQYF. The CDR3 nucleotides are TGCAGTGCTAGAGCAGATACGCAGTATTTT.

This chain joins TRBV3-1 (or the pseudogene TRBV3-2) and TRBJ2-1; no firm D call. Trimming shortened V by 6 bases and J by 2 bases, and 8 bases separated the two germline ends. CDR3 size: 13 residues. CDR1 and CDR2 from the germline V gene are LGHDT and YNNKEL (reference sequence). The CDR3, as DNA: TGTGCCAGCAGTCCTCACACCTACAATGAGCAGTTCTTC. Translated, it gives CASSPHTYNEQFF.

The V and J genes are TRBV18 and TRBJ1-2; D possibly corresponds to TRBD1 (6 bases). The CDR3 totals 14 residues. Trimming removed 4 bases at V and 8 bases at J, with 17 bases between. The V gene's germline CDR1 is KGHSH and CDR2 LQKENI. CDR3 DNA: TGTGCCAGCTCACGGACGGACAGCCGCGGGGGCTACACCTTC. This translates into CASSRTDSRGGYTF.

The chain employs TRBV7-2 and TRBJ2-3, with TRBD2 matching 10 bases. J gave up 0 bases and V 5 bases, and 8 bases lay outside the gene matches. CDR1 and CDR2 (germline): SGHTA, FQGNSA. The CDR3 is 17 amino acids. CDR3 sequence (DNA): TGTGCCAGCAGCCGGGGCGGTAGCGGGGGGAGCACAGATACGCAGTATTTT. As protein: CASSRGGSGGSTDTQYF.